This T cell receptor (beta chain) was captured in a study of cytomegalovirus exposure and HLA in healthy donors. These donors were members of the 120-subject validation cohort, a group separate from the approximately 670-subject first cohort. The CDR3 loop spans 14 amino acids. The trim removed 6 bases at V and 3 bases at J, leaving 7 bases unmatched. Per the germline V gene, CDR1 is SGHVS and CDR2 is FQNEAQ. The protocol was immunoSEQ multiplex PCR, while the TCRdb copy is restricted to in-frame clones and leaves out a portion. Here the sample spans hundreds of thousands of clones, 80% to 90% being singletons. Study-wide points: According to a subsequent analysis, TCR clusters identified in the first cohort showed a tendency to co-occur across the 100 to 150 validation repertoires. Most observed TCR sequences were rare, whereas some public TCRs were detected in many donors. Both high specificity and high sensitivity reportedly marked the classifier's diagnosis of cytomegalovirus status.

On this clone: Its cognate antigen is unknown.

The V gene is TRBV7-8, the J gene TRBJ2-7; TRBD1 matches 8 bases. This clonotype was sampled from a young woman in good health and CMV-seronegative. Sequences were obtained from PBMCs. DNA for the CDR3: TGTGCCAGCAGTGGGGGACAGGAGAACTACGAGCAGTACTTC. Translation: CASSGGQENYEQYF. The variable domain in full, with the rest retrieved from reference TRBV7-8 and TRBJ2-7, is GAGVSQSPRYKVAKRGQDVALRCDPISGHVSLFWYQQALGQGPEFLTYFQNEAQLDKSGLPSDRFFAERPEGSVSTLKIQRTQQEDSAVYLCASSGGQENYEQYFGPGTRLTVT.